This T cell receptor (beta chain) was profiled in a study of blood T cells in healthy people across ages. A second PCR of about 6 to 11 cycles used a sample-barcoded 5' primer and a J-beta primer mix. TCRdb fed the 5' RACE reads into MiXCR, producing one record per CDR3 protein. The profile covers more than 900,000 distinct CDR3 sequences, with just under 30% appearing a single time and around 9.6% taken by the ten largest. In regard to this clonotype: The junction differs from germline at one of its ends, possibly a read error.

In germline, CDR1 is SGHRS, CDR2 YFSETQ. The CDR3 has 16 residues. These records were also assigned to another study, of T cells of mothers and their children.

Sequencing was carried out using blood. This TCR derives from a woman aged 40 to 55 in good health. The chain carries TRBV5-1 and TRBJ2-5, with 8 bases aligning to TRBD2. The chain's CDR3 is CASSLVAAGAQEIQYF. The CDR3 nucleotides read TGCGCCAGCAGCTTGGTCGCAGCGGGGGCCCAAGAGATCCAGTACTTC.